This passage covers 5 T cell receptor beta chains from one sample sequenced in a study of T cell responses to AZD1222 COVID-19 vaccine (dated by TCRdb to about 2021). The label giving this sample's time point can be read as: baseline before first vaccination. The library was obtained by the immunoSEQ multiplex PCR assay. Entries here come from immuneACCESS through TCRdb and include only in-frame sequences with V and J called. Some clones fail to appear in such tables; in the studies checked, an unresolved V gene covers under half of the shortfall, and the cause of the remainder is unknown. A total of about 130,000 clones appear in this sample, 88% of them only once. Together, the top ten hold about 4.2% of the sample. Specimen: peripheral blood, collected on day 0 of AZD1222 vaccination. The receptors originated from an adult in good health.

The chain has TRBV7-2 and TRBJ2-7; D is undetermined. The CDR3 consists of 15 residues. Germline loops: CDR1 SGHTA, CDR2 FQGNSA. The V gene lost 5 bases and the J gene lost 4 bases, with 18 bases spanning the gap. The CDR3: CASSPISVSNYEQYF. CDR3 sequence (DNA): TGTGCCAGCAGCCCAATATCAGTGTCAAATTACGAGCAGTACTTC.

The V and J genes are TRBV6-2 or TRBV6-3 and TRBJ1-2, with D maybe TRBD1 (6 bases). The germline V and J ends were trimmed by 2 bases and 4 bases, with 8 bases remaining between them. The CDR3 totals 13 residues. Germline V gene sequence: CDR1 MNHEY, CDR2 SVGEGT. The CDR3 DNA reads as TGTGCCAGCAGTTACCAGGGGAGCTATGGCTACACCTTC. Its translation: CASSYQGSYGYTF.

The chain joins TRBV4-1 to TRBJ2-3; 8 bases fit TRBD2. Germline V gives CDR1 MGHRA, CDR2 YSYEKL. The CDR3 extends over 14 amino acids. V trimming: 5 bases; J trimming: 4 bases; junction bases outside the gene matches: 5. The CDR3 loop is CASSKRESSDTQYF. CDR3 coding DNA: TGCGCCAGCAGCAAGCGGGAGTCTTCAGATACGCAGTATTTT.

The chain joins TRBV5-4 to TRBJ2-1; 7 positions match TRBD2. J was trimmed by 5 bases and V by 1 base; bases with no gene match: 3. This CDR3 spans 14 amino acids. Germline CDR1 is SGHNT and CDR2 is YYREEE (reference sequence). The CDR3 DNA follows: TGTGCCAGCAGCTTGCGGCGGGGGAACAATGAGCAGTTCTTC. Protein: CASSLRRGNNEQFF.

The V gene is TRBV4-3, the J gene TRBJ2-7, with TRBD2 matching over 11 bases. The CDR3 runs 15 residues. Germline V gene lookup returns CDR1 LGHNA and CDR2 YSLEER. V dropped 5 bases and J dropped 4; count of bases not matched to a gene: 7. CDR3 DNA sequence: TGCGCCAGCAGCGCCCTAGCGGGGGGTCGTTACGAGCAGTACTTC. Translating gives CASSALAGGRYEQYF.